This paragraph covers one T cell receptor (beta chain) sequence. The sample belongs to a study of blood T cell repertoires in COVID-19. Study at large: From the United States, Italy and Spain came samples of acute and convalescent COVID-19.

Trimming took off 2 bases at V and 5 bases at J, with 16 bases between the two ends. Germline CDR1 and CDR2: SGDLS and YYNGEE. The CDR3 sequence is 15 residues long. Libraries were prepared by immunoSEQ multiplex PCR; TCRdb keeps only in-frame clonotypes and omits some of them. The sample has some 280,000 clones; 70% to 90% are singletons. The sequenced sample was peripheral blood. The source is a woman aged 50 to 60 with active or convalescent COVID-19. The chain joins TRBV9 to TRBJ2-5; weak D call: TRBD2 (6 bases). The CDR3: CASSVGAEGDETQYF. CDR3 in DNA: TGTGCCAGCAGCGTGGGCGCGGAGGGAGATGAGACCCAGTACTTC.